This TCR beta chain is from a study of neurological immune-mediated disorders (dated by TCRdb to between 2018 and 2021). Turning to the overall study: Among the roughly 35 multiple sclerosis patients, approximately 30 had relapsing-remitting MS and 3 had secondary progressive MS. Peripheral blood TCR-beta repertoires from HTLV-I-associated myelopathy (HAM/TSP) patients, multiple sclerosis patients and healthy controls were compared by UMI-based sequencing. The 106 TCR-beta libraries covered PBMC samples along with longitudinal samples, technical triplicates, and paired sorted CD4+ and CD8+ T-cell subsets. The cohort included approximately 68 subjects: roughly 15 with HAM/TSP, roughly 34 with multiple sclerosis, and 20 or so healthy controls.

For the unsorted PBMC libraries, 2 million PBMCs were stored in RNAlater at -80 degrees C until RNA extraction and were used to generate the libraries. Multiple sclerosis patients were enrolled in a US clinical protocol under which disease progression was evaluated by magnetic resonance imaging. Peripheral blood was subjected to Ficoll-Hypaque density gradient centrifugation to isolate PBMCs, which were then cryopreserved in liquid nitrogen. This clonotype has ten or more counts. This clone's antigen is unknown. Per-nucleotide qualities are absent, and no much larger clonotype sits a single base away. cDNA synthesis used template-switch 5'RACE with a primer carrying a 10-nucleotide random unique molecular identifier tagging each TCR transcript. Each sequencing run produced over 190 million TCR-beta sequences covering 15-18 subjects. Total RNA was extracted with the RNeasy kit. Using the KAPA Real-time Library Amplification kit, TCR-beta VDJ regions were amplified with primers for the TCR constant region and the 5'RACE anchor. Sample indexes and Illumina adaptors were added in a first PCR, after which library yield was increased in a second PCR. After Ampure bead purification, the TCR product of roughly 650 bp was size-selected on a 2% E-gel SizeSelection system. Before pooling, library quality was checked on a Bioanalyzer, concentration was measured with Qubit, and libraries were quantified with the Kapa Library Quantification kit. Libraries were sequenced paired-end 2 x 150 bp on an Illumina HiSeq 2500. To increase sequence diversity, about 24-32% phiX was spiked into each library pool. The published analysis was carried out like this. The UMI-based MiGEC pipeline processed quality-filtered reads and removed over 75% of raw TCR sequences during error correction. IMGT germline references were used for alignment of VDJ genes, and clonotypes were defined by a unique CDR3 amino acid sequence together with V-J genes. Clonal expansion, Shannon diversity and CDR3 relatedness were evaluated with VDJtools (CalcPairwiseDistances, ClusterSamples), while phylogenetic trees were built in CLCbio workbench. Expanded clones were defined as having at least 8 unique UMIs, based on coefficient-of-variation modelling across technical triplicates. TCRdb reworked the public reads: Q25 trimming with fastp, MiXCR clone assembly, productive beta chains retained. All rows with the same CDR3 protein become a single entry with the most common DNA and genes. The V and J calls here are based on TCRdb, not the publication. Here the sample has tens of thousands of distinct CDR3 sequences; 3.4% occur a single time. The top ten constitute about 4% of the sample.

The germline V gene provides CDR1 SQVTM and CDR2 ANQGSEA. The CDR3 runs 14 residues from the cysteine to the phenylalanine. CDR3 DNA only is kept here, 42 bases in frame from base 1. Between the V and J ends, shortened by 1 base and 0 bases respectively, the junction contains 9 bases. What the research found in general, with its limitations: No identical CDR3 amino acid sequences were shared among expanded clones across subjects, suggesting private TCR-beta repertoires in all groups. TCR clonal expansion was greatest in HAM/TSP patients and smallest in MS patients, who ranked below even healthy controls. In phylogenetic analysis, the repertoires of 18 of 34 MS patients grouped into a cluster of related CDR3 sequences, which suggests a possible signature at the repertoire level. The MS cluster was not associated with any clinical or MRI features, and the authors stated that larger cohorts are needed.

Sequenced sample: PBMCs. Recombination connected TRBV29-1 to TRBJ1-1, with the identity of the D gene unclear. The TCR sequence derives from a middle-aged man with multiple sclerosis. The CDR3 protein sequence reads: CSVEGRQMNTEAFF. The DNA sequence is TGCAGCGTTGAAGGGCGGCAGATGAACACTGAAGCTTTCTTT.